The clone carrying this T cell receptor (beta chain) was counted a single time. The junction does not match germline at one end; this may be a read error. This sample is part of a study of Graves' ophthalmopathy and Graves' hyperthyroidism. The CDR3 runs to 13 residues. From germline, CDR1 is SEHNR and CDR2 FQNEAQ (reference sequence). From RNA, the CDR3 regions of TCR beta chains were amplified and sequenced. Investigators did first-round RT-PCR with HTBI primers, then second-round multiplex PCR. TCRdb fed the multiplex PCR reads into MiXCR, producing one record per CDR3 protein. The sample contains roughly 700,000 distinct CDR3 sequences, roughly two fifths of which appear only once. Other autoimmune diseases, uncontrolled infections, pregnancy or lactation led to the exclusion of patients. More than 7.5 ml of fresh blood yielded the PBMCs by density gradient.

V usage is TRBV7-9 and J usage is TRBJ1-3, with TRBD1 as a possible D gene (5 bases). The sequence was collected from an adult man with Graves' ophthalmopathy. The specimen was peripheral blood. The CDR3: CASNWGDGNAIYF. The CDR3 region has the DNA TGTGCCAGCAACTGGGGGGATGGAAACGCCATATATTTT.